The 14 T cell receptor beta chains in this list originate from one sample, sequenced in a study of Ad26.COV2.S vaccination and SARS-CoV-2 variants. The treatment here: about 20 received Ad26.COV2.S at low or high dose, single or two shots; about 5 received placebo; per-sample allocation not given. At day 63 after the first vaccine or placebo injection, samples were drawn. TCRdb's table, derived via immunoSEQ multiplex PCR, lists solely in-frame clones and lacks some. The sample carries about 480,000 clones, 70% to 90% recorded once. The sample in question was peripheral blood, obtained in a trial of Ad26.COV2.S vaccine versus placebo. The receptors here all came from a person aged 18-65 years who received the Ad26.COV2.S COVID-19 vaccine or a placebo.

The chain has TRBV11-3 and TRBJ1-3; D is possibly TRBD1 (6 bases). The CDR3 length is 15 residues. V dropped 5 bases and J dropped 0 bases, with 11 bases sitting between them. CDR1 is SGHNT, CDR2 YENEEA, per germline. CDR3 coding DNA: TGTGCCAGCAGCCGCGGAGGGGGCTCTGGAAACACCATATATTTT. It yields the protein CASSRGGGSGNTIYF.

The CDR3 DNA sequence: TGCGCCAGCAGCTTTTTCAGCGGGAGCATAAATGAGCAGTTCTTC. This translates into CASSFFSGSINEQFF. V gene TRBV5-1 combines with J gene TRBJ2-1, with 8 positions matching TRBD2. The CDR3 sequence is 15 residues long. Unmatched junction bases numbered 8, after V lost 2 bases and J lost 7 bases. Germline V gene data show CDR1 as SGHRS and CDR2 as YFSETQ.

This clone was picked up a small number of times. V gene TRBV6-6 combines with J gene TRBJ1-3; D unresolved. The CDR3 has 15 residues. Between the trimmed V and J ends, which lost 8 bases and 1 base, there was a span of 15 bases. Germline V lookup: CDR1 MNHNY, CDR2 SVGAGI (reference sequence). The CDR3 sequence is CASFSLAGSGNTIYF. As DNA, the CDR3 is TGTGCCAGCTTCTCCCTGGCGGGATCTGGAAACACCATATATTTT.

This chain joins TRBV7-3 and TRBJ2-1, with 13 bases fitting TRBD2. This CDR3 comprises 15 residues. V lost 5 bases and J lost 8; bases outside the gene matches: 6. Germline CDR1 reads SGHTA; CDR2 reads FQGTGA. The CDR3 protein is CASSPGLAGVDEQFF. The CDR3 DNA follows: TGTGCCAGCAGCCCTGGACTAGCGGGAGTGGATGAGCAGTTCTTC.

The chain joins TRBV15 to TRBJ2-7, with TRBD2 as a possible D gene (6 bases). Trimming cost V 0 bases and J 1 base, with 10 bases left between them. Germline loops: CDR1 LNHNV, CDR2 YYDKDF (reference sequence). This CDR3 region has 15 residues. This CDR3 is CATSREKGRSYEQYF. Here the CDR3 DNA reads TGTGCCACCAGCAGAGAAAAGGGGAGGTCCTACGAGCAGTACTTC.

V gene TRBV6-1 combines with J gene TRBJ2-5; D remains unclear. The CDR3 contains 11 residues. Germline V lookup: CDR1 MNHNS, CDR2 SASEGT. Trimming took off 2 bases at V and 5 bases at J, with 3 bases between the two ends. The chain's CDR3 is CASSESETQYF. The CDR3 DNA reads TGTGCCAGCAGTGAATCGGAGACCCAGTACTTC.

V is TRBV2 and J is TRBJ2-1; TRBD2 matches 8 bases. The length of the CDR3 is 13 residues. V was clipped by 8 bases and J by 6 bases; unmatched bases: 6. CDR1 and CDR2 (germline): SNHLY, FYNNEI. The CDR3 DNA sequence: TGTGCCAGCGCAATAGCGGGGACCAATGAGCAGTTCTTC. Protein: CASAIAGTNEQFF.

The chain couples TRBV5-1 to TRBJ2-1; 7 bases are shared with TRBD1. The CDR3 runs to 14 residues. Germline CDR1 SGHRS, CDR2 YFSETQ. Trimming took 3 bases from V and 7 from J; bases not matched to a gene: 7. Here the CDR3 DNA reads TGCGCCAGCAGCTGGGGACAGCAAAGGAATGAGCAGTTCTTC. Translated, it gives CASSWGQQRNEQFF.

The chain is built from TRBV7-2 and TRBJ1-5, with TRBD1 as a possible D gene (6 bases). The germline V and J ends were trimmed by 6 bases and 3 bases, with 12 bases remaining between them. Looked up from germline, CDR1 is SGHTA and CDR2 is FQGNSA. The length of the CDR3 is 14 residues. For the CDR3, the DNA is TGTGCCAGCAGTTCGGACAGAAACAATCAGCCCCAGCATTTT. This gives the protein CASSSDRNNQPQHF.

The rearrangement joins TRBV14 to TRBJ2-7, with D unresolved. The CDR3 length is 15 residues. V was cut by 4 bases and J by 5 bases, with 18 bases left in between. In germline, CDR1 is SGHDN, CDR2 FVKESK. CDR3 region: CASSPIADEPNEQYF. The CDR3 DNA reads TGTGCCAGCAGCCCTATCGCGGACGAACCAAACGAGCAGTACTTC.

This sequence joins TRBV29-1 and TRBJ1-1; TRBD1 is a possible D gene (6 bases). The CDR3 spans 15 residues. From germline, CDR1 is SQVTM and CDR2 ANQGSEA. Trimming took off 2 bases at V and 8 bases at J, with 21 bases between the two ends. The CDR3 protein is CSVELADSRNLEAFF. CDR3 coding DNA: TGCAGCGTTGAATTAGCGGACAGCCGGAACCTCGAAGCTTTCTTT.

This chain links TRBV7-2 with TRBJ1-3, with a possible D match to TRBD1 (6 bases). The CDR3 loop spans 15 amino acids. Germline V gene data show CDR1 as SGHTA and CDR2 as FQGNSA. Trimming removed 5 bases at V and 3 bases at J, with 14 bases between. The CDR3 spells CASSDGQWVGNTIYF. The CDR3 DNA follows: TGTGCCAGCAGCGACGGACAGTGGGTTGGAAACACCATATATTTT.

V is TRBV10-3 and J is TRBJ1-2; a weak D match, TRBD1 (5 bases). The germline V gene has CDR1 ENHRY and CDR2 SYGVKD. The V and J ends lost 4 bases and 4 bases respectively, with 10 bases between them. This CDR3 contains 13 residues. CDR3 nucleotides: TGTGCCATCAGTGGCCAGGGCGTCTATGGCTACACCTTC. Translated: CAISGQGVYGYTF.

This chain uses TRBV4-3 with TRBJ1-4, with D uncertain. Trimming cost V 1 base and J 11 bases, with 11 bases left between them. Looked up from germline, CDR1 is LGHNA and CDR2 is YSLEER. The CDR3 consists of 13 residues. CDR3 DNA sequence: TGCGCCAGCAGCCAAGGGGTAGGGTCCAAACTGTTTTTT. This gives the protein CASSQGVGSKLFF.